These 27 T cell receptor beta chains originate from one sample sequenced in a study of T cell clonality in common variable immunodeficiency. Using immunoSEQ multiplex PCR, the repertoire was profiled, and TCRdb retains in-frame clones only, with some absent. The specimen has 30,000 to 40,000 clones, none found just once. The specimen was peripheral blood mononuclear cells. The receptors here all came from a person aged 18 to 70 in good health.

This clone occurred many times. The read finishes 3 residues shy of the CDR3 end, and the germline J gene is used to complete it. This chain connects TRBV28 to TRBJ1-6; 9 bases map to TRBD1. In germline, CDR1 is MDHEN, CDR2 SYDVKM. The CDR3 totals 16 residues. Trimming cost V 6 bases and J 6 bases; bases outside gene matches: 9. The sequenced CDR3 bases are TGTGCCAGCAGCCGAGGGGGGGACAGGGCTAATTCACCC. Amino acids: CASSRGGDRANSP. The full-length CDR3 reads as CASSRGGDRANSPLHF.

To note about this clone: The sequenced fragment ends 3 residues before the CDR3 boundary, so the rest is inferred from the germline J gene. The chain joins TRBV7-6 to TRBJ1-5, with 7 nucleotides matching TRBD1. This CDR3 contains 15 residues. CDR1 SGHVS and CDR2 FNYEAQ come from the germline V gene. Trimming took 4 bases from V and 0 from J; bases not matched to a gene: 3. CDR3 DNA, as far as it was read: TGTGCCAGCAGCTCGACAGGGAATAGCAATCAGCCC. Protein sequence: CASSSTGNSNQP. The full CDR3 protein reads CASSSTGNSNQPQHF.

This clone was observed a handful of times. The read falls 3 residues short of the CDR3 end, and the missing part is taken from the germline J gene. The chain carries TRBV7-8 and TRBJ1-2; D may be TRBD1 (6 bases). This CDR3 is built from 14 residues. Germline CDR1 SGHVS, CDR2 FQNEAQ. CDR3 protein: CASSSQGSGYDYTF. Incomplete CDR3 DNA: TGTGCCAGCAGTTCTCAGGGGAGTGGGTACGAC. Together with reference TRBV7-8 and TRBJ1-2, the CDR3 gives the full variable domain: GAGVSQSPRYKVAKRGQDVALRCDPISGHVSLFWYQQALGQGPEFLTYFQNEAQLDKSGLPSDRFFAERPEGSVSTLKIQRTQQEDSAVYLCASSSQGSGYDYTFGSGTRLTVV.

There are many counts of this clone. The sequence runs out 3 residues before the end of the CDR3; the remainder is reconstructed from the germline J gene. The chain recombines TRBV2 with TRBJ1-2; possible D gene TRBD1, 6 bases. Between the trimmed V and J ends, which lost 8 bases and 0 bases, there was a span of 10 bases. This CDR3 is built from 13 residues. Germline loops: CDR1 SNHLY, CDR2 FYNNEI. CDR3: CASQDRTNYGYTF. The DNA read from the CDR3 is TGTGCCAGCCAGGACAGAACTAACTATGGC.

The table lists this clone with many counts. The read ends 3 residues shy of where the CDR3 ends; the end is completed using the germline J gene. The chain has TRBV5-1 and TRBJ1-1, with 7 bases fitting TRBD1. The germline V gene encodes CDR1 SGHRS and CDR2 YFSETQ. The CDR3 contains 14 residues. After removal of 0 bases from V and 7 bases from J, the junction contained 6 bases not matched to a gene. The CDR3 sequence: CASSLERGHDEAFF. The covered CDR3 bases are TGCGCCAGCAGCTTGGAAAGGGGGCATGATGAA. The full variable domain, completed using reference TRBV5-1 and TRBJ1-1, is KAGVTQTPRYLIKTRGQQVTLSCSPISGHRSVSWYQQTPGQGLQFLFEYFSETQRNKGNFPGRFSGRQFSNSRSEMNVSTLELGDSALYLCASSLERGHDEAFFGQGTRLTVV.

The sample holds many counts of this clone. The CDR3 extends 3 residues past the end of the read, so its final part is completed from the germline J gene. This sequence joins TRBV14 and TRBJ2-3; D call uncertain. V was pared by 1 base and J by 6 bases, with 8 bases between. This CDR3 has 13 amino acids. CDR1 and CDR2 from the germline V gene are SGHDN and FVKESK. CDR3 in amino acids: CASSQGSADTQYF. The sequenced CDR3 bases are TGTGCCAGCAGCCAAGGTAGTGCCGATACG.

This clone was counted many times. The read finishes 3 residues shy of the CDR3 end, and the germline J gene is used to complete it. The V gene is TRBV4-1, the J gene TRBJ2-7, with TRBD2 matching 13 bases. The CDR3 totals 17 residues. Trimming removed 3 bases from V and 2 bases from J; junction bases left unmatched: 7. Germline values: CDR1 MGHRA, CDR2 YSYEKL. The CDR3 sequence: CASSHLRGLAGTYEQYF. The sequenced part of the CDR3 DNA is TGCGCCAGCAGCCACCTACGGGGACTAGCGGGAACCTACGAG.

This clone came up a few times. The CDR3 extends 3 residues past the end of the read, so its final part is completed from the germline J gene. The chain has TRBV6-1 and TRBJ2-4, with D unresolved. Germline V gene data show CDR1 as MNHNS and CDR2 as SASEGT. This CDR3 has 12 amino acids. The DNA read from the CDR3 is TGTGCCAGCAGTGAAAGCATCTATGGT. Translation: CASSESIYG. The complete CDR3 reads CASSESIYGQYF.

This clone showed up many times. The CDR3 loop reads CASSRLPGQGPSGANVLTF. The sequenced CDR3 bases are TGTGCCAGCTCACGCTTGCCGGGACAGGGTCCGTCTGGGGCCAACGTC. This sequence joins TRBV18 and TRBJ2-6; 9 nucleotides align to TRBD1. The observed sequence ends 3 residues before the CDR3 terminus, with the missing tail filled in from the germline J gene. V was pared by 4 bases and J by 1 base, with 11 bases of the junction left unmatched. Germline lookup yields CDR1 KGHSH and CDR2 LQKENI. The CDR3 contains 19 residues.

The CDR3 bases that were read are TGTGCCAGGGCCCTAGCTCCCTCCCCCCCAGATACG. Residues: CARALAPSPPDT. Given in full, the CDR3 is CARALAPSPPDTQYF. This rearrangement joins TRBV2 to TRBJ2-3; maybe TRBD2 (5 bases). Sequencing ends 3 residues short of the CDR3 end; the germline J gene provides the rest. This CDR3 has 15 residues. Trimming pared 9 bases from V and 4 bases from J, leaving 20 bases between. Germline-derived CDR1 and CDR2 are SNHLY and FYNNEI.

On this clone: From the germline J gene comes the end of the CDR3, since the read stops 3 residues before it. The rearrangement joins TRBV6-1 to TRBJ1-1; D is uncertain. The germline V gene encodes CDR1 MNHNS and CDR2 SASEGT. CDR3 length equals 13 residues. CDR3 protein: CASSEPPSDEAFF. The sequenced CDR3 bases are TGTGCCAGCAGTGAACCCCCCAGCGATGAG.

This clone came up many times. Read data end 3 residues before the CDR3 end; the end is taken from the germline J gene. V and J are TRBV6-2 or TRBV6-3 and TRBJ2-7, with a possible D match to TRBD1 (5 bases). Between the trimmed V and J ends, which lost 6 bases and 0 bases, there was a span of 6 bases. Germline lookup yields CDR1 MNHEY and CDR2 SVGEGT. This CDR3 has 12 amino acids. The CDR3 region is CASRGASYEQYF. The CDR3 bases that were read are TGTGCCAGCAGAGGGGCCTCCTACGAG.

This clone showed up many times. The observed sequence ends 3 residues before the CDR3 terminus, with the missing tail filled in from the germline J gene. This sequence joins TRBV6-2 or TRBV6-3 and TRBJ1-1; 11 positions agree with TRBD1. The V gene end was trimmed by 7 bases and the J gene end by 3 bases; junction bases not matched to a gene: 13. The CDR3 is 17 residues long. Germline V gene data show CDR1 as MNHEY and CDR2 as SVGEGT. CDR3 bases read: TGTGCCAGCACCCATGGGACAGGGGGACCCCCGGACACTGAA. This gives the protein CASTHGTGGPPDTE. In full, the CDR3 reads CASTHGTGGPPDTEAFF.

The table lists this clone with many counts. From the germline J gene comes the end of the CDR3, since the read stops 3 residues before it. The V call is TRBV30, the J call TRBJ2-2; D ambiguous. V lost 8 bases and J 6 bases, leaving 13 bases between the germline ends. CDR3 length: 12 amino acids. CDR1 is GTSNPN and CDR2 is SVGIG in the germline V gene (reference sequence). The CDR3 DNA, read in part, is TGTGCCGAGGAGCCAGACTCCGGGGAG. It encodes CAEEPDSGE. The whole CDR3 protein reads CAEEPDSGELFF.

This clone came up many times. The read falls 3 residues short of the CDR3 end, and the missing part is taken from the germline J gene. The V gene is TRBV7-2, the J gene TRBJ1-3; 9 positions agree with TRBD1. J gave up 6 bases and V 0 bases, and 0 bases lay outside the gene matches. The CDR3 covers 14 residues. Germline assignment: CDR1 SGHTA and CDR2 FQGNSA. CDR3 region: CASSLAQGANTIYF. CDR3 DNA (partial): TGTGCCAGCAGCTTAGCACAGGGGGCAAACACC.

The CDR3 is CASSLLKTAGESSYDYTF. CDR3 bases read: TGTGCCAGCTCACTCCTCAAGACGGCGGGTGAAAGCTCCTACGAC. The V and J genes are TRBV18 and TRBJ1-2; D ambiguous. The read terminates 3 residues ahead of where the CDR3 ends, so the germline J gene completes it. CDR3 length: 18 residues. The V gene's germline CDR1 is KGHSH and CDR2 LQKENI.

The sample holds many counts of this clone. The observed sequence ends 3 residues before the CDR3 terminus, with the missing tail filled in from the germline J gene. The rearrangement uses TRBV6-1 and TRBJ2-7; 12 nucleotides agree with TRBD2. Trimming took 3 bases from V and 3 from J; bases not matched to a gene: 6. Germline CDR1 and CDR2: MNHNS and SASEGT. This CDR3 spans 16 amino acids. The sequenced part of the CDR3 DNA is TGTGCCAGCAGTGAGAATCCGGGACTAGCGGGCTACGAG. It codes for CASSENPGLAGYE. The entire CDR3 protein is CASSENPGLAGYEQYF.

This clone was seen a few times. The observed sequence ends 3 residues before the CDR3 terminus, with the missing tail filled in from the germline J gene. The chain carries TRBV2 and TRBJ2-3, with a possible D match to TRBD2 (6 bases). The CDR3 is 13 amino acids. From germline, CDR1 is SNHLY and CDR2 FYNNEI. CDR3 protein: CASSRDLQETQYF. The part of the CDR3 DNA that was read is TGTGCCAGCAGCCGGGACTTGCAAGAGACG. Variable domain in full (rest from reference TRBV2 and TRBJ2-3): EPEVTQTPSHQVTQMGQEVILRCVPISNHLYFYWYRQILGQKVEFLVSFYNNEISEKSEIFDDQFSVERPDGSNFTLKIRSTKLEDSAMYFCASSRDLQETQYFGPGTRLTVL.

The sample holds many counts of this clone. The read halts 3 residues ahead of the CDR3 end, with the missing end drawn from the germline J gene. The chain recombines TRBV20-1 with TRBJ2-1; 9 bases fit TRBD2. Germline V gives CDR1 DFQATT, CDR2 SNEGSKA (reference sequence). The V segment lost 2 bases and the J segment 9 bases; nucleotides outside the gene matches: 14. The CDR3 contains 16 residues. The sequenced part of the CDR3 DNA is TGCAGTGCTAGAAGAACCGGCTTAGCGGGGGTAGGTGAG. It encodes CSARRTGLAGVGE. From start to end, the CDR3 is CSARRTGLAGVGEQFF.

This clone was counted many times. The CDR3 reads CASRRQGTNYGYTF. CDR3 bases read: TGTGCCAGCAGAAGGCAGGGCACTAACTATGGC. The genes are TRBV28 and TRBJ1-2; D possibly corresponds to TRBD1 (5 bases). The CDR3 end falls 3 residues outside the read, so it is completed with the germline J gene. V was cut by 6 bases and J by 0 bases, with 11 bases left in between. The CDR3 runs to 14 residues. The germline gives CDR1 MDHEN, CDR2 SYDVKM.

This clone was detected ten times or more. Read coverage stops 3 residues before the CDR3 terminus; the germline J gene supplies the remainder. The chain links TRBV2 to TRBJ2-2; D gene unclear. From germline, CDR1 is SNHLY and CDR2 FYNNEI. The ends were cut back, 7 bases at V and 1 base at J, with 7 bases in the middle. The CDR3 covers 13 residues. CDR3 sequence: CASMAENTGELFF. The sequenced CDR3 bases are TGTGCCAGCATGGCGGAGAACACCGGGGAG. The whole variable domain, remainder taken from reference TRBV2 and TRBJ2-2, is EPEVTQTPSHQVTQMGQEVILRCVPISNHLYFYWYRQILGQKVEFLVSFYNNEISEKSEIFDDQFSVERPDGSNFTLKIRSTKLEDSAMYFCASMAENTGELFFGEGSRLTVL.

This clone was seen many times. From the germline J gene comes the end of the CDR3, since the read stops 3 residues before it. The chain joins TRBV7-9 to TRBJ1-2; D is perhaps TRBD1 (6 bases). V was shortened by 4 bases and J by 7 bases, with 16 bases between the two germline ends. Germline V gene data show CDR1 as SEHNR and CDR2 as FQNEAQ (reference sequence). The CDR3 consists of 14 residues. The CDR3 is CASSSSAGEGGYTF. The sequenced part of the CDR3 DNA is TGTGCCAGCAGCTCCTCGGCAGGGGAGGGTGGC.

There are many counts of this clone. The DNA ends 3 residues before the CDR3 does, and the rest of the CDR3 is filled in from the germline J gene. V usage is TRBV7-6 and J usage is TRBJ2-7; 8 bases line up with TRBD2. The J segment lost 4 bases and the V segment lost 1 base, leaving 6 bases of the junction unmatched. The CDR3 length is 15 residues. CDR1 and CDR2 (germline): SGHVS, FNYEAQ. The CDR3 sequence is CASSLEAGALYEQYF. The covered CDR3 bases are TGTGCCAGCAGCTTAGAAGCGGGAGCTCTATACGAG.

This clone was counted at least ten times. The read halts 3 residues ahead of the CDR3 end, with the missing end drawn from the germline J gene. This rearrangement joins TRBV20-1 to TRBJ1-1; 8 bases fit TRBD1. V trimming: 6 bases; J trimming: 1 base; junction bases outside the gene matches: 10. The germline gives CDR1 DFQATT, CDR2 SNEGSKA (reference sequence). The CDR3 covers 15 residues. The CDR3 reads CSAESWTGRNTEAFF. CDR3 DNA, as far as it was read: TGCAGTGCCGAATCATGGACAGGGCGGAACACTGAA.

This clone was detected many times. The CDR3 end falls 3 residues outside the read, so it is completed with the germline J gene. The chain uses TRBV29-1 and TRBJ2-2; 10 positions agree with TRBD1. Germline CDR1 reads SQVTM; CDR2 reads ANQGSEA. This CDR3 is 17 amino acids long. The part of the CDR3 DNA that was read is TGCAGCGTTGAGGAGGACAGGGGGAACTCTGGGGCCAACGTG. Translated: CSVEEDRGNSGANV. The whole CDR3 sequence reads CSVEEDRGNSGANVLFF.

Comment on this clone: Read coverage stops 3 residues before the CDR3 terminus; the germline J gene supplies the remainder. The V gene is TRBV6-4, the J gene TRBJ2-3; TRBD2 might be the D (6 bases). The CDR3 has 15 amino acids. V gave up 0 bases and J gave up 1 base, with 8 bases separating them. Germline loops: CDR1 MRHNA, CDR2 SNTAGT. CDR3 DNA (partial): TGTGCCAGCAGTGACTCGCGGGATCGCACAGATACG. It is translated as CASSDSRDRTDT. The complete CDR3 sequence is CASSDSRDRTDTQYF.

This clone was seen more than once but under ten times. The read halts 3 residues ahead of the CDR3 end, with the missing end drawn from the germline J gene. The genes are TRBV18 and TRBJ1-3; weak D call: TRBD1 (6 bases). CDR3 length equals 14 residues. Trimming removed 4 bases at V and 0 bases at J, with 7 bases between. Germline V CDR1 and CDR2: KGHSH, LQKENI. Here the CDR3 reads CASSRQDSGNTIYF. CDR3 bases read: TGTGCCAGCTCACGACAGGACTCTGGAAACACC.